This TCR beta chain originates from a study of T cells in Graves' hyperthyroidism and ophthalmopathy. Together with thyroid ultrasound, orbital computed tomography, serum thyroxine and TRAb, clinical symptoms were used for diagnoses. Amplification of TCR beta CDR3 regions used RNA as the template. RT-PCR in the first round (using the HTBI primer set) targeted the TCR CDR3. TCRdb processed the multiplex PCR reads anew with MiXCR; each CDR3 protein has one entry. The sample records about 270,000 distinct CDR3 sequences, 20% to 25% being singletons. Germline CDR1 and CDR2: LNHDA and SQIVND (reference sequence). Trimming removed 4 bases from V and 14 bases from J; junction bases left unmatched: 4. The length of the CDR3 is 13 residues.

The sequenced sample consisted of blood. This rearrangement joins TRBV19 to TRBJ2-1; 14 bases line up with TRBD2. This TCR came from a man between 25 and 39 years old with Graves' ophthalmopathy. The CDR3 sequence is CASSTQGLAGEFF. As DNA, the CDR3 is TGTGCCAGTAGTACCCAGGGACTAGCGGGAGAGTTCTTC.